One and the same sample provided the 16 T cell receptor beta chains below, sequenced in a study of cytomegalovirus exposure and HLA in healthy donors. Use of 60 Vbeta and 13 Jbeta primers characterized the PCR. Repertoires were generated with immunoSEQ multiplex PCR, while TCRdb's copy carries only in-frame clones and drops some. Among roughly 200,000 clones listed, more than 65% were seen once. The specimen was PBMCs. The receptors shown here come from a man between 18 and 29 years old in good health and CMV-seronegative.

This chain joins TRBV6-6 and TRBJ2-7, with D perhaps matching TRBD1 (6 bases). CDR3 length equals 13 residues. Trimming took off 4 bases at V and 3 bases at J, with 10 bases between the two ends. The V gene's germline CDR1 is MNHNY and CDR2 SVGAGI (reference sequence). The CDR3 nucleotides read TGTGCCAGCAGTTTCCAGGGGAGCTACGAGCAGTACTTC. Amino acid sequence: CASSFQGSYEQYF.

This clone appeared a single time. The rearrangement uses TRBV27 and TRBJ2-7; 8 positions match TRBD1. Germline CDR1 reads MNHEY; CDR2 reads SMNVEV (reference sequence). The CDR3 spans 14 residues. V lost 5 bases and J lost 6; bases outside the gene matches: 9. The CDR3 sequence is CASSVTGDRSEQYF. The CDR3 DNA sequence: TGTGCCAGCAGTGTGACAGGGGATCGAAGCGAGCAGTACTTC.

This clone has more than one count but fewer than ten. The gene calls are TRBV4-2 and TRBJ2-3; 7 nucleotides align to TRBD2. CDR3 length: 16 residues. Germline CDR1 and CDR2: LGHNA and YNFKEQ. J gave up 5 bases and V 1 base, and 9 bases lay outside the gene matches. CDR3 loop: CASSQVARDYIDTQYF. The CDR3 nucleotides read TGTGCCAGCAGCCAAGTTGCTCGGGACTATATAGATACGCAGTATTTT.

This chain uses TRBV5-1 with TRBJ2-5; D is possibly TRBD2 (6 bases). CDR1 and CDR2 (germline): SGHRS, YFSETQ. Trimming cost V 1 base and J 5 bases, with 12 bases left between them. The CDR3 loop spans 14 amino acids. The CDR3 spells CASSLFGGWETQYF. In nucleotides, the CDR3 is TGCGCCAGCAGCTTGTTCGGGGGTTGGGAGACCCAGTACTTC.

CDR3 nucleotides: TGTGCCAGCAGCCGGACAGGGAACACTGAAGCTTTCTTT. Its protein is CASSRTGNTEAFF. V usage is TRBV7-2 and J usage is TRBJ1-1; TRBD1 matches 7 bases. J was trimmed by 1 base and V by 5 bases; bases with no gene match: 1. CDR3 length: 13 residues. CDR1 and CDR2 (germline): SGHTA, FQGNSA.

The chain couples TRBV27 to TRBJ1-5; weak D call: TRBD1 (6 bases). With 1 base removed from V and 6 bases from J, the gap between germline ends came to 10 bases. This CDR3 comprises 14 residues. Germline lookup yields CDR1 MNHEY and CDR2 SMNVEV (reference sequence). The CDR3 region is CASSLYGGVQPQHF. CDR3 DNA sequence: TGTGCCAGCAGTTTATATGGGGGCGTTCAGCCCCAGCATTTT.

The chain links TRBV11-1 to TRBJ2-3, with TRBD2 matching 12 bases. The CDR3 is made up of 16 amino acids. CDR1 and CDR2 (germline): SGHAT, FQDESV (reference sequence). The V segment lost 5 bases and the J segment 1 base; nucleotides outside the gene matches: 4. CDR3 amino acids: CASSRTSGTGTDTQYF. CDR3 nucleotides: TGTGCCAGCAGCCGGACTAGCGGGACGGGCACAGATACGCAGTATTTT.

This chain connects TRBV5-1 to TRBJ2-5; D gene ambiguous. The closer fit of TRBJ2-7 to the DNA end suggests the J call may be wrong. CDR1 SGHRS and CDR2 YFSETQ come from the germline V gene. The CDR3 has 11 amino acids. The CDR3 DNA reads as TGCGCCAGCAGCCTAGGCATCGAGCAGTACTTC. Protein sequence: CASSLGIEQYF.

The genes are TRBV7-9 and TRBJ1-6, with 7 nucleotides matching TRBD1. The CDR3 length is 14 residues. Germline V gene data show CDR1 as SEHNR and CDR2 as FQNEAQ (reference sequence). Germline trimming cut 3 bases from V and 8 bases from J; bases unmatched to any gene: 4. This CDR3 reads CASSFTGVHSPLHF. CDR3 bases: TGTGCCAGCAGCTTTACAGGGGTACATTCACCCCTCCACTTT.

V is TRBV2 and J is TRBJ1-2; 9 bases map to TRBD1. V was clipped by 9 bases and J by 4 bases; unmatched bases: 9. Germline V lookup: CDR1 SNHLY, CDR2 FYNNEI. CDR3 length: 14 amino acids. CDR3 loop: CASTTGGLTYGYTF. The CDR3 DNA reads TGTGCCAGTACTACAGGGGGCCTAACCTATGGCTACACCTTC.

V and J are TRBV6-5 and TRBJ1-6; D is unresolved. The CDR3 sequence is 15 residues long. V was cut by 2 bases and J by 6 bases, with 11 bases left in between. CDR1 MNHEY and CDR2 SVGAGI come from the germline V gene. In DNA, the CDR3 is TGTGCCAGCAGTTACGCGGGTTCCCTTAATTCACCCCTCCACTTT. Protein product: CASSYAGSLNSPLHF.

The chain links TRBV5-1 to TRBJ2-1; 10 bases fit TRBD2. Germline-derived CDR1 and CDR2 are SGHRS and YFSETQ. V dropped 4 bases and J dropped 9; count of bases not matched to a gene: 7. The CDR3 sequence is 14 residues long. The CDR3 nucleotides read TGCGCCAGCAGCCCCTCAGCGGGAGGGGTTGAGCAGTTCTTC. Translating gives CASSPSAGGVEQFF.

The genes are TRBV15 and TRBJ1-4; D call uncertain. V was shortened by 0 bases and J by 7 bases, with 12 bases between the two germline ends. The germline gives CDR1 LNHNV, CDR2 YYDKDF (reference sequence). The CDR3 covers 15 residues. The CDR3 region is CATSRDGQSGEKLFF. In nucleotides, the CDR3 is TGTGCCACCAGCAGAGATGGGCAGAGCGGTGAAAAACTGTTTTTT.

The genes are TRBV28 and TRBJ2-4, with D maybe TRBD2 (6 bases). Germline V gene data show CDR1 as MDHEN and CDR2 as SYDVKM. The CDR3 spans 16 residues. The germline V and J ends were trimmed by 6 bases and 5 bases, with 20 bases remaining between them. CDR3 DNA: TGTGCCAGCAGCTCCCGGGGGTGGTTTGGGCAAAACATTCAGTACTTC. Translated, it gives CASSSRGWFGQNIQYF. Complete variable domain (other parts from reference TRBV28 and TRBJ2-4): DVKVTQSSRYLVKRTGEKVFLECVQDMDHENMFWYRQDPGLGLRLIYFSYDVKMKEKGDIPEGYSVSREKKERFSLILESASTNQTSMYLCASSSRGWFGQNIQYFGAGTRLSVL.

This clone was observed a few times. The rearrangement joins TRBV7-8 to TRBJ2-1; 9 bases line up with TRBD2. The junction had 6 bases not matched to a gene; V was cut back by 0 bases and J by 6 bases. Germline V CDR1 and CDR2: SGHVS, FQNEAQ. The CDR3 loop spans 16 amino acids. CDR3 region: CASSLAYSGSRNEQFF. CDR3 DNA: TGTGCCAGCAGCTTAGCTTATAGCGGGAGCCGCAATGAGCAGTTCTTC.

This rearrangement joins TRBV2 to TRBJ2-1; D unresolved. With 2 bases removed from V and 3 bases from J, the gap between germline ends came to 11 bases. There are 15 residues in the CDR3. Germline V gene lookup returns CDR1 SNHLY and CDR2 FYNNEI. The CDR3 protein is CASSESGLYYNEQFF. As DNA, the CDR3 is TGTGCCAGCAGTGAAAGTGGCCTTTACTACAATGAGCAGTTCTTC.